This T cell receptor (beta chain) was captured by sequencing in a study of radiation and T cells in renal cell carcinoma. The CDR3 runs to 15 residues. Germline V gene sequence: CDR1 SEHNR, CDR2 FQNEAQ (reference sequence). V gave up 5 bases and J gave up 1 base, with 15 bases separating them. Time point reported: blood 2 weeks post-SBRT. Described treatment: 15 Gy SBRT to primary tumor, nephrectomy 4 weeks later. Serial blood draws occurred at baseline and 2 and 4 weeks post-SBRT. Generated by immunoSEQ multiplex PCR, the TCRdb table keeps only in-frame clones and is missing some. The top ten hold 5.8% of the sample, which has about 130,000 clones, around 85% seen once.

The sample was blood, taken from a patient whose treatment included radiotherapy and nephrectomy. The TCR sequence derives from a man in his forties or fifties with renal cell carcinoma. The chain joins TRBV7-9 to TRBJ2-7, with D unresolved. The CDR3 DNA reads as TGTGCCAGCAGCCCCGTGTCTTCCGGGTCCTACGAGCAGTACTTC. Translating gives CASSPVSSGSYEQYF.